This T cell receptor (beta chain) was found in a study of blood T cells in healthy people across ages. Germline CDR1 MDHEN, CDR2 SYDVKM. The CDR3 length is 13 residues. The study isolated at least 6.5 million PBMCs from each sample. General study points: Donors of long life had a larger count of naive CD4+ cells and greater diversity than aged donors. Older age coincided with a roughly linear decline in TCR beta diversity per million T cells.

A word on this clonotype: The target antigen is unknown. The junction departs from germline at one end; a sequencing error may be responsible.

Using a J-beta primer mix together with a sample-barcoded 5' primer, a second PCR was run for roughly 7 to 11 cycles. Using its own MiXCR run on the 5' RACE reads, TCRdb lists one record per CDR3 protein. The table lists some 1,500,000 distinct CDR3 sequences, less than 45% of them singletons, with around 4% in the top ten. Sequenced sample: blood. This sequence joins TRBV28 and TRBJ1-2, with D unresolved. The sequence was collected from a woman aged 18-30 years in good health. For the CDR3, the DNA is TGCGCCATCCCGGCCCAGACTTACTATGGCTACACCTTC. It codes for CAIPAQTYYGYTF.